Presented here are 23 T cell receptor beta chains from one specimen sequenced in a study of cytomegalovirus exposure and HLA in healthy donors. PCR used 60 Vbeta primers and 13 Jbeta primers. The assay was immunoSEQ multiplex PCR, and TCRdb's table has in-frame clones only and misses some. Seen here are tens of thousands of clones, around 77% observed once, and the top ten hold roughly 0.6%. The sample consisted of PBMCs. These receptors all stem from a man aged 25-45 years in good health and CMV-seronegative.

This rearrangement joins TRBV7-9 to TRBJ2-3; 12 bases match TRBD2. The V and J ends lost 5 bases and 0 bases, in that order; junction bases with no gene match: 6. CDR1 and CDR2 (germline): SEHNR, FQNEAQ (reference sequence). This CDR3 is built from 17 residues. The CDR3 loop is CASSPIGLAGSTDTQYF. As DNA, the CDR3 is TGTGCCAGCAGCCCCATCGGACTAGCGGGGAGCACAGATACGCAGTATTTT.

The J gene is TRBJ1-2, the V gene TRBV12-5; D gene ambiguous. V shed 3 bases and J shed 0 bases, with 17 bases lying between them. CDR1 LGHNT and CDR2 FRNRAP come from the germline V gene. The length of the CDR3 is 17 residues. In DNA, the CDR3 is TGTGCTAGTGGTTTATGGCGACCCCAGCGACCTAACTATGGCTACACCTTC. Translating it yields CASGLWRPQRPNYGYTF. The variable domain in full, completed from reference TRBV12-5 and TRBJ1-2, reads DARVTQTPRHKVTEMGQEVTMRCQPILGHNTVFWYRQTMMQGLELLAYFRNRAPLDDSGMPKDRFSAEMPDATLATLKIQPSEPRDSAVYFCASGLWRPQRPNYGYTFGSGTRLTVV.

This sequence joins TRBV4-1 and TRBJ1-1; no reliable D call. CDR3 length: 14 amino acids. V was clipped by 4 bases and J by 0 bases, with 9 bases between them. Germline CDR1 reads MGHRA; CDR2 reads YSYEKL. The CDR3 DNA reads TGCGCCAGCAGCCCCGGGGAGTTGAACACTGAAGCTTTCTTT. This translates into CASSPGELNTEAFF.

The chain is built from TRBV4-3 and TRBJ1-6, with a tentative D call TRBD1 (5 bases). The CDR3 runs to 15 residues. From germline, CDR1 is LGHNA and CDR2 YSLEER. V was pared by 0 bases and J by 13 bases, with 16 bases between. The CDR3, as DNA: TGCGCCAGCAGCCAAGATCTGGTGAAGGCAGGGCCCCTCCACTTT. Protein: CASSQDLVKAGPLHF.

J is TRBJ1-1 and V is TRBV9; no clear D gene. This CDR3 contains 15 residues. The V and J ends lost 3 bases and 0 bases respectively, with 12 bases between them. In germline, CDR1 is SGDLS, CDR2 YYNGEE. The CDR3 sequence is CASSEEEGVNTEAFF. CDR3 in DNA: TGTGCCAGCAGCGAGGAGGAGGGAGTGAACACTGAAGCTTTCTTT.

A few counts support this clone. The chain uses TRBV5-6 and TRBJ1-1; no clear D. CDR3 length: 15 residues. Trimming took off 2 bases at V and 7 bases at J, with 18 bases between the two ends. From germline, CDR1 is SGHDT and CDR2 YYEEEE. The CDR3 DNA sequence: TGTGCCAGCAGCTTAGCTCCCGCGGGGAGTAGTGAAGCTTTCTTT. Amino acids: CASSLAPAGSSEAFF.

The chain uses TRBV11-3 and TRBJ2-7; tentative D call: TRBD1 (5 bases). With 0 bases removed from V and 0 bases from J, the gap between germline ends came to 9 bases. CDR3 length equals 15 residues. CDR1 and CDR2 from the germline V gene are SGHNT and YENEEA. The CDR3 DNA sequence: TGTGCCAGCAGCTTAGATCTTGGACACTCCTACGAGCAGTACGTC. This encodes CASSLDLGHSYEQYV.

This clone was counted once. The chain is built from TRBV11-2 and TRBJ1-2; a possible D gene is TRBD1 (5 bases). The CDR3 is made up of 15 amino acids. Germline V gene lookup returns CDR1 SGHAT and CDR2 FQNNGV. The V end lost 5 bases, the J end lost 4 bases, and 17 bases lay between the germline ends. Here the CDR3 reads CASSHRGEGVYGYTF. CDR3 DNA sequence: TGTGCCAGCAGCCATCGAGGGGAGGGTGTCTATGGCTACACCTTC. Filled out from reference TRBV11-2 and TRBJ1-2, the complete variable domain reads EAGVAQSPRYKIIEKRQSVAFWCNPISGHATLYWYQQILGQGPKLLIQFQNNGVVDDSQLPKDRFSAERLKGVDSTLKIQPAKLEDSAVYLCASSHRGEGVYGYTFGSGTRLTVV.

The chain links TRBV27 to TRBJ2-7; 8 bases are shared with TRBD1. The J segment lost 3 bases and the V segment lost 5 bases, leaving 15 bases of the junction unmatched. The CDR3 has 17 residues. The germline V gene encodes CDR1 MNHEY and CDR2 SMNVEV (reference sequence). In nucleotides, the CDR3 is TGTGCCAGCAGTCTTCGCCGGGGACAGGTTAATTACTACGAGCAGTACTTC. Its protein is CASSLRRGQVNYYEQYF.

The V gene is TRBV7-2, the J gene TRBJ2-5, with D maybe TRBD1 (6 bases). The germline V and J ends were trimmed by 2 bases and 2 bases, with 18 bases remaining between them. CDR1 is SGHTA, CDR2 FQGNSA, per germline. This CDR3 has 17 residues. The CDR3 region has the DNA TGTGCCAGCAGCTTATTCATCAGGGGAAAGGGGCAAGAGACCCAGTACTTC. Protein: CASSLFIRGKGQETQYF.

This clone was seen a handful of times. V and J are TRBV18 and TRBJ1-2, with a weak D call TRBD1 (5 bases). Germline CDR1 and CDR2: KGHSH and LQKENI. The germline V and J ends were trimmed by 3 bases and 4 bases, with 12 bases remaining between them. The CDR3 length is 14 residues. CDR3 sequence (DNA): TGTGCCAGCTCACCCGTCAGGGAGGCCTATGGCTACACCTTC. Its translation is CASSPVREAYGYTF. The entire variable domain, with the rest obtained from reference TRBV18 and TRBJ1-2, is as follows: NAGVMQNPRHLVRRRGQEARLRCSPMKGHSHVYWYRQLPEEGLKFMVYLQKENIIDESGMPKERFSAEFPKEGPSILRIQQVVRGDSAAYFCASSPVREAYGYTFGSGTRLTVV.

The chain employs TRBV5-6 and TRBJ2-3, with 11 bases matching TRBD1. The CDR3 runs 16 residues. From germline, CDR1 is SGHDT and CDR2 YYEEEE. With V trimmed by 0 bases and J by 3 bases, 3 bases remained unmatched. The CDR3 DNA reads TGTGCCAGCAGCTTGGGGACAGGGGGCGCAACAGATACGCAGTATTTT. It translates to CASSLGTGGATDTQYF.

This rearrangement joins TRBV5-1 to TRBJ1-1, with a weak D call TRBD1 (6 bases). V shed 6 bases and J shed 2 bases, with 14 bases lying between them. Germline V gene data show CDR1 as SGHRS and CDR2 as YFSETQ. This CDR3 region has 14 residues. CDR3 in DNA: TGCGCCAGCACCAAGACAGGATCCAACACTGAAGCTTTCTTT. It translates to CASTKTGSNTEAFF.

This clone is a singleton in its sample. The rearrangement links TRBV21-1 to TRBJ2-5; the table's D gene call, TRBD2, was not cross checked with the DNA. TRBV21-1 is a listed pseudogene. CDR3 length equals 13 residues. The CDR3 DNA follows: TGTGCCAGGGGGGGGGACAAGCAAGAGACCCAGTACTTC. This gives the protein CARGGDKQETQYF.

This clone was seen only once. The genes are TRBV7-2 and TRBJ2-1; D uncertain. V gave up 3 bases and J gave up 9 bases, with 15 bases separating them. This CDR3 contains 14 residues. Germline CDR1 is SGHTA and CDR2 is FQGNSA. The chain's CDR3 is CASSLYIPASEQFF. The CDR3 DNA is TGTGCCAGCAGCTTGTACATCCCCGCCTCTGAGCAGTTCTTC.

This chain connects TRBV2 to TRBJ2-1, with 10 bases matching TRBD2. CDR3 length equals 15 residues. The germline gives CDR1 SNHLY, CDR2 FYNNEI. V shed 6 bases, J shed 2 bases, and the junction held 4 bases outside the gene matches. CDR3 in amino acids: CASRASGGAYNEQFF. CDR3 bases: TGTGCCAGCAGAGCAAGCGGGGGGGCCTACAATGAGCAGTTCTTC. Full variable domain (missing parts from reference TRBV2 and TRBJ2-1): EPEVTQTPSHQVTQMGQEVILRCVPISNHLYFYWYRQILGQKVEFLVSFYNNEISEKSEIFDDQFSVERPDGSNFTLKIRSTKLEDSAMYFCASRASGGAYNEQFFGPGTRLTVL.

This clone was seen a handful of times. The chain employs TRBV6-5 and TRBJ2-7; TRBD1 agrees at 8 bases. The CDR3 loop spans 16 amino acids. Per germline, CDR1 MNHEY and CDR2 SVGAGI. Trimming cost V 2 bases and J 4 bases; bases outside gene matches: 10. The CDR3 reads CASSYRTGSLVYEQYF. CDR3 sequence (DNA): TGTGCCAGCAGTTACCGGACAGGGAGTTTAGTTTACGAGCAGTACTTC.

V is TRBV2 and J is TRBJ2-1; TRBD1 is a possible D gene (6 bases). V dropped 5 bases and J dropped 3 bases, with 17 bases sitting between them. Germline V CDR1 and CDR2: SNHLY, FYNNEI. The CDR3 is 16 residues long. The CDR3 DNA reads TGTGCCAGCAGTAGAGAGGGACAAGCCGTCTACAATGAGCAGTTCTTC. Amino acids: CASSREGQAVYNEQFF. The whole variable domain, filled in from reference TRBV2 and TRBJ2-1, reads EPEVTQTPSHQVTQMGQEVILRCVPISNHLYFYWYRQILGQKVEFLVSFYNNEISEKSEIFDDQFSVERPDGSNFTLKIRSTKLEDSAMYFCASSREGQAVYNEQFFGPGTRLTVL.

In its sample, this clone was seen a few times. The chain is built from TRBV6-5 and TRBJ2-7, with 8 bases lining up with TRBD1. This CDR3 has 16 residues. V lost 2 bases and J lost 1; bases outside the gene matches: 7. Germline V lookup: CDR1 MNHEY, CDR2 SVGAGI. The CDR3 loop reads CASSYTKGDRSYEQYF. CDR3 coding DNA: TGTGCCAGCAGTTACACAAAGGGGGACAGGTCCTACGAGCAGTACTTC.

The gene calls are TRBV19 and TRBJ1-3; the D is unclear. This CDR3 has 13 residues. V gave up 5 bases and J gave up 2 bases, with 7 bases separating them. Per the germline V gene, CDR1 is LNHDA and CDR2 is SQIVND (reference sequence). CDR3 sequence reads: CASSLNTGNTIYF. Written as DNA, the CDR3 is TGTGCCAGTAGTCTTAACACTGGAAACACCATATATTTT.

V and J are TRBV4-2 and TRBJ1-3; D is perhaps TRBD1 (5 bases). This CDR3 has 16 residues. Germline CDR1 LGHNA, CDR2 YNFKEQ. V was pared by 0 bases and J by 0 bases, with 9 bases between. The CDR3 DNA reads as TGTGCCAGCAGCCAAGAGTGGGGCTCCTCTGGAAACACCATATATTTT. This gives the protein CASSQEWGSSGNTIYF.

The CDR3 is CASSRRGAETQYF. CDR3 nucleotide sequence: TGCGCCAGCAGCCGGCGGGGGGCGGAGACCCAGTACTTC. The chain links TRBV5-1 to TRBJ2-5; TRBD2 matches at 8 bases. The length of the CDR3 is 13 residues. Germline lookup yields CDR1 SGHRS and CDR2 YFSETQ. V trimming: 4 bases; J trimming: 5 bases; junction bases outside the gene matches: 4. Using reference TRBV5-1 and TRBJ2-5 for the parts outside the CDR3, the full variable domain is KAGVTQTPRYLIKTRGQQVTLSCSPISGHRSVSWYQQTPGQGLQFLFEYFSETQRNKGNFPGRFSGRQFSNSRSEMNVSTLELGDSALYLCASSRRGAETQYFGPGTRLLVL.

The CDR3 is CASSSTGGQPQHF. CDR3 DNA: TGTGCCAGCAGCTCTACCGGGGGTCAGCCCCAGCATTTT. The V gene is TRBV7-3, the J gene TRBJ1-5, with a possible D match to TRBD1 (5 bases). This CDR3 region has 13 residues. Looked up from germline, CDR1 is SGHTA and CDR2 is FQGTGA. V was shortened by 4 bases and J by 6 bases, with 10 bases between the two germline ends.